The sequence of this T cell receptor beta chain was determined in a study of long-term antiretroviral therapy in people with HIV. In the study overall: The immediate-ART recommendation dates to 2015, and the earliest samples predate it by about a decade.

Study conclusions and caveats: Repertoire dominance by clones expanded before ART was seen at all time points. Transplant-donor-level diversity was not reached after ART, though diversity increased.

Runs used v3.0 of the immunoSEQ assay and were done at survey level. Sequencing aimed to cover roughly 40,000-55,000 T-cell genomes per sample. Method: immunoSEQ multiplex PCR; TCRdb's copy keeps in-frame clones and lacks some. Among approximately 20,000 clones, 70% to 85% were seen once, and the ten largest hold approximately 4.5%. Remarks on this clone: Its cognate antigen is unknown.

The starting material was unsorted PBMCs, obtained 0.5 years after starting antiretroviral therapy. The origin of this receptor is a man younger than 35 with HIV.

CDR3 DNA: TGTGCCAGCAGCTTACCCCCCAATTCGGGCACTGAAGCTTTCTTT. Its protein is CASSLPPNSGTEAFF. This chain connects TRBV7-9 to TRBJ1-1; D unresolved. This CDR3 has 15 amino acids. The germline V and J ends were trimmed by 2 bases and 4 bases, with 14 bases remaining between them. The V gene's germline CDR1 is SEHNR and CDR2 FQNEAQ (reference sequence). Supplemented by reference TRBV7-9 and TRBJ1-1, the full variable domain reads DTGVSQNPRHKITKRGQNVTFRCDPISEHNRLYWYRQTLGQGPEFLTYFQNEAQLEKSRLLSDRFSAERPKGSFSTLEIQRTEQGDSAMYLCASSLPPNSGTEAFFGQGTRLTVV.